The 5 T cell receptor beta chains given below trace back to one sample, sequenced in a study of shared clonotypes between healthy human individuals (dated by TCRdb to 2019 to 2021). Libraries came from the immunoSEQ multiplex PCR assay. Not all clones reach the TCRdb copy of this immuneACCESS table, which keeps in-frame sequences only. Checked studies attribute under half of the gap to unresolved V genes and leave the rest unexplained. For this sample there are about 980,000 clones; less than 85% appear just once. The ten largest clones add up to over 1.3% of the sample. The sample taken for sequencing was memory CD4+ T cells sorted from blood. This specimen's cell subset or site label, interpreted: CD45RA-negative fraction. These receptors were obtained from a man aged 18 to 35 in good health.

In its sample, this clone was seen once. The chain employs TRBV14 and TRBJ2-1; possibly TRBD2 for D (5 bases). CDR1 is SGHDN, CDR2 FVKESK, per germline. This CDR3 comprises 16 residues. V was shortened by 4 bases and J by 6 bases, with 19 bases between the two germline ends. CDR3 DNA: TGTGCCAGCAGCCCTCTAGGCGGGTGGGCTGTCAATGAGCAGTTCTTC. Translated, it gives CASSPLGGWAVNEQFF.

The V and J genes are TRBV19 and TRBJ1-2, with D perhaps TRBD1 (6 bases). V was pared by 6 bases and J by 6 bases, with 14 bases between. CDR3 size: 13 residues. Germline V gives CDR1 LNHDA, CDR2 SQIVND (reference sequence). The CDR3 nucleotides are TGTGCCAGTAGCTACGGGGGGGCCGATGGCTACACCTTC. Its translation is CASSYGGADGYTF. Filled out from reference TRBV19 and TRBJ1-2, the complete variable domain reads DGGITQSPKYLFRKEGQNVTLSCEQNLNHDAMYWYRQDPGQGLRLIYYSQIVNDFQKGDIAEGYSVSREKKESFPLTVTSAQKNPTAFYLCASSYGGADGYTFGSGTRLTVV.

For the CDR3, the DNA is TGTGCCAGTAGTATTGGGAGCCCGGGAGGGATTGAGCAGTTCTTC. Amino acids: CASSIGSPGGIEQFF. The chain is built from TRBV19 and TRBJ2-1, with TRBD2 matching 8 bases. The CDR3 extends over 15 amino acids. Germline V CDR1 and CDR2: LNHDA, SQIVND (reference sequence). The trim removed 3 bases at V and 9 bases at J, leaving 10 bases unmatched.

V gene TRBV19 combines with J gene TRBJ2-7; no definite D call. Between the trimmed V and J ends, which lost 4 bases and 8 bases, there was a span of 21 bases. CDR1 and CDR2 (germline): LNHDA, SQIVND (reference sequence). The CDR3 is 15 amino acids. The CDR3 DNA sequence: TGTGCCAGTAGTACCCAGGTGTTTTCTCAATCCCAGCAGTACTTC. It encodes CASSTQVFSQSQQYF. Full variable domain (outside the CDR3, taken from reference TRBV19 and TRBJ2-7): DGGITQSPKYLFRKEGQNVTLSCEQNLNHDAMYWYRQDPGQGLRLIYYSQIVNDFQKGDIAEGYSVSREKKESFPLTVTSAQKNPTAFYLCASSTQVFSQSQQYFGPGTRLTVT.

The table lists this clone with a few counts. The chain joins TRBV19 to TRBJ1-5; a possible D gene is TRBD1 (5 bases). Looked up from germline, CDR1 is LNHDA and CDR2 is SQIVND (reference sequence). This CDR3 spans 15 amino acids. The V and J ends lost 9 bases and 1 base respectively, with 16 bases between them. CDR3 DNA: TGTGCCAGCAATGAGCCCCGGGGCAGCAATCAGCCCCAGCATTTT. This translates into CASNEPRGSNQPQHF. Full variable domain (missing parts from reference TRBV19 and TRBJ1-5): DGGITQSPKYLFRKEGQNVTLSCEQNLNHDAMYWYRQDPGQGLRLIYYSQIVNDFQKGDIAEGYSVSREKKESFPLTVTSAQKNPTAFYLCASNEPRGSNQPQHFGDGTRLSIL.